A selection of T cell receptor beta chains follows, all from one sample in a study of blood T cell repertoires in COVID-19. Clones were read by immunoSEQ multiplex PCR, and TCRdb kept only the in-frame ones, dropping some. The table includes roughly 250,000 clones, around 88% detected once. Source material: PBMCs or T cells enriched from blood (not recorded which). The origin of the receptors is a middle-aged woman with acute COVID-19. CDR3s include the opening cysteine and the closing phenylalanine or tryptophan. The D gene is left open where the match is weak. For some rows the clone size is stated as once, few or many, or as a class when expanded; others skip it.

d_call	clone_size	v_call	j_call	cdr3_nt	cdr3_aa
TRBD1	-	TRBV7-6	TRBJ2-2	TGTGCCAGCAGCAATAACCCGGGACAGGGGGCCTCCGGGGAGCTGTTTTTT	CASSNNPGQGASGELFF
TRBD1	-	TRBV18	TRBJ2-5	TGTGCCAGCTCAACGCGGGACAGGGCCATCCAAGAGACCCAGTACTTC	CASSTRDRAIQETQYF
TRBD2	-	TRBV5-1	TRBJ2-5	TGCGCCAGCAGCTTCGGGACTAGCCTCCAAGAGACCCAGTACTTC	CASSFGTSLQETQYF
-	many	TRBV7-7	TRBJ2-1	TGTGCTAGCAGCTTAGTAACCGGGAATGGTAATGAGCAGTTCTTC	CASSLVTGNGNEQFF
TRBD2	-	TRBV11-2	TRBJ2-2	TGTGCCAGCAGCCCAGGGTGGGGCGGGAGGAGAGACACCGGGGAGCTGTTTTTT	CASSPGWGGRRDTGELFF
TRBD2	-	TRBV28	TRBJ2-7	TGTGCCAGCCAACTTAGCGGGATGGGATCCTACGAGCAGTACTTC	CASQLSGMGSYEQYF
TRBD1	-	TRBV15	TRBJ1-5	TGTGCCACCAGCAGACCGGGACAGGGTAGTTATGGCAATCAGCCCCAGCATTTT	CATSRPGQGSYGNQPQHF
-	once	TRBV29-1	TRBJ2-3	TGCAGCGTTGAGTTGGGCCGCGGGGTAGATACGCAGTATTTT	CSVELGRGVDTQYF
-	many	TRBV24-1	TRBJ2-2	TGTGCCACCAGTGAGGGGAGCAAAGACACCGGGGAGCTGTTTTTT	CATSEGSKDTGELFF
TRBD2	-	TRBV5-1	TRBJ2-2	TGCGCCAGCAGCTCGGGACTAGCGGGAAAAACCGGGGAGCTGTTTTTT	CASSSGLAGKTGELFF
-	-	TRBV7-9	TRBJ1-2	TGTGCCAGCAGCTTAGCGGCTGGGGGGGGTGGTGGCTACACCTTC	CASSLAAGGGGGYTF
-	-	TRBV2	TRBJ1-1	TGTGCCAGCAGGCCCAGGGGCAACACTGAAGCTTTCTTT	CASRPRGNTEAFF
-	-	TRBV9	TRBJ1-2	TGTGCCAGCAGCTCACCAGGAGGAGGAGCTAACTATGGCTACACCTTC	CASSSPGGGANYGYTF
-	-	TRBV11-3	TRBJ2-7	TGTGCCAGCAGCGCCGGACTCGCGGGTGGCGAGCAGTACTTC	CASSAGLAGGEQYF
-	few	TRBV5-1	TRBJ1-2	TGCGCCAGCAGCCCCGGTTCCTATGGCTACACCTTC	CASSPGSYGYTF
-	-	TRBV15	TRBJ2-1	TGTGCCACCAGCAGAGTTAGCGAGTCCTACAATGAGCAGTTCTTC	CATSRVSESYNEQFF
-	-	TRBV11-2	TRBJ2-6	TGTGCCAGCAGTCCTTTCCTCTCTGGGGCCAACGTCCTGACTTTC	CASSPFLSGANVLTF
-	-	TRBV2	TRBJ1-5	TGTGCCAGCAGTGAAGGGACAGCGACCCATCAGCCCCAGCATTTT	CASSEGTATHQPQHF
TRBD1	-	TRBV6-5	TRBJ1-5	TGTGCCAGCAGTTACAGGACAGGTTTGAATCAGCCCCAGCATTTT	CASSYRTGLNQPQHF
TRBD2	-	TRBV27	TRBJ2-1	TGTGCCAGCAGTTTTTTCCCGGGAGGGGGGCAGTTCTTC	CASSFFPGGGQFF
-	-	TRBV5-1	TRBJ2-3	TGCGCCAGCAGCACCGACTACCGCACAGATACGCAGTATTTT	CASSTDYRTDTQYF
-	-	TRBV29-1	TRBJ2-1	TGCAGCGTTGACTTGCAGGGGTGGAATGAGCAGTTCTTC	CSVDLQGWNEQFF
-	-	TRBV5-1	TRBJ2-3	TGCGCCAGCAGCCAAGGACACGGCACAGATACGCAGTATTTT	CASSQGHGTDTQYF
-	-	TRBV7-2	TRBJ1-5	TGTGCCAGCAGCACGGACAGTCATCAGCCCCAGCATTTT	CASSTDSHQPQHF
-	once	TRBV11-2	TRBJ2-1	TGTGCCAGCACCTCGACTAGTTTTGTCTACAATGAGCAGTTCTTC	CASTSTSFVYNEQFF
TRBD2	-	TRBV2	TRBJ2-5	TGTGCCAGCAGTGGGACTAGCGGGTACCAAGAGACCCAGTACTTC	CASSGTSGYQETQYF
-	-	TRBV9	TRBJ1-2	TGTGCCAGCAGCCCGCCGGGGGGGGGATATGGCTACACCTTC	CASSPPGGGYGYTF
TRBD2	-	TRBV5-6	TRBJ2-7	TGTGCCAGCAGCTTGGAGAGCGGGAGGGCCGTGCAGTACTTC	CASSLESGRAVQYF
-	-	TRBV2	TRBJ2-7	TGTGCCAGCAGTGTAGAAGGTAGCCACGAGCAGTACTTC	CASSVEGSHEQYF
-	-	TRBV10-3	TRBJ2-1	TGTGCCATCAGTGGTCGCGGGACCTACAATGAGCAGTTCTTC	CAISGRGTYNEQFF
-	-	TRBV7-8	TRBJ1-5	TGTGCCAGCAGCTTGGGGAGTCCTCAGCCCCAGCATTTT	CASSLGSPQPQHF
TRBD2	-	TRBV7-9	TRBJ2-5	TGTGCCAGCAGCTTGGGACTAGCGGTTTTACAAGAGACCCAGTACTTC	CASSLGLAVLQETQYF
-	-	TRBV29-1	TRBJ2-2	TGCAGCGTTAGGGGAGGCGGAACCGGGGAGCTGTTTTTT	CSVRGGGTGELFF
-	few	TRBV19	TRBJ1-1	TGTGCCAGTAGTAAAGGGGACACTGAAGCTTTCTTT	CASSKGDTEAFF
-	-	TRBV29-1	TRBJ1-1	TGCAGCGTTGTTCAGGGGAGGAACACTGAAGCTTTCTTT	CSVVQGRNTEAFF
-	-	TRBV27	TRBJ1-2	TGTGCCAGCAGCTATCAGGGATCCCCCTGGTATGGCTACACCTTC	CASSYQGSPWYGYTF
-	-	TRBV7-8	TRBJ1-5	TGTGCCAGCAGCCGAGGCCGGTTGAGCAGCAATCAGCCCCAGCATTTT	CASSRGRLSSNQPQHF
-	-	TRBV2	TRBJ2-1	TGTGCCAGCCGGTCGGGACTCAGCTCCTACAATGAGCAGTTCTTC	CASRSGLSSYNEQFF
TRBD1	-	TRBV4-2	TRBJ1-2	TGTGCCAGCAGGGCCGGGACAGCATACTATGGCTACACCTTC	CASRAGTAYYGYTF
-	-	TRBV4-2	TRBJ1-2	TGTGCCAGCAGCCAAGGAGCCTATGGCTACACCTTC	CASSQGAYGYTF
-	-	TRBV4-1	TRBJ2-3	TGCGCCAGCAGCCAAGTAATCGGGAAGAGGGCAGATACGCAGTATTTT	CASSQVIGKRADTQYF
-	-	TRBV21-1	TRBJ2-7	TGTGCCAGCAGCGCGACAGGGGATCACGAGCAGTACTTC	CASSATGDHEQYF
-	-	TRBV28	TRBJ1-5	TGTGCCAGCAGTTTATATGGGAGCGGGGGAAGACAGCCCCAGCATTTT	CASSLYGSGGRQPQHF
-	-	TRBV6-5	TRBJ2-2	TGTGCCAGCAGTTACCAGGGCCCGAACAGCGGGGAGCTGTTTTTT	CASSYQGPNSGELFF